This is a list of T cell receptor beta chains from one sample in a study of shared clonotypes between healthy human individuals. Data came from immunoSEQ multiplex PCR; TCRdb stores just in-frame clones and leaves some out. The data contain some 2,000,000 clones, approximately 95% of them seen just once; the ten biggest clones take up 0.13%. Sequencing used naive CD4+ T cells sorted from blood. Receptor source: a man between 18 and 35 years old in good health. Both conserved end residues are part of each CDR3. D genes are given only for firm matches. The size entry is marked missing in some rows and otherwise reads once, few, many or a size class.

clone_size	v_call	d_call	j_call	cdr3_nt	cdr3_aa
NA	TRBV30	TRBD1	TRBJ1-6	TGTGCCTGGAGTGACCAGGGGGTATCACCCCTCCACTTT	CAWSDQGVSPLHF
NA	TRBV6-5	TRBD2	TRBJ2-1	TGTGCCAGCAGTTACACTAGCGGCTCCTACAATGAGCAGTTCTTC	CASSYTSGSYNEQFF
NA	TRBV29-1	TRBD2	TRBJ2-5	TGCAGCGTTTCTAGCGGGGGGCCTCAGACCCAGTACTTC	CSVSSGGPQTQYF
NA	TRBV4-2	NA	TRBJ1-2	TGTGCCAGCAGCCAAGAGGAGGGGACTATCTATGGCTACACCTTC	CASSQEEGTIYGYTF
NA	TRBV19	NA	TRBJ1-2	TGTGCCAGTACAGGGACCGACTCTGGCTACACCTTC	CASTGTDSGYTF
NA	TRBV11-2	NA	TRBJ2-6	TGTGCCAGCAGCTTGTGGGACAACCTGACTTTC	CASSLWDNLTF
NA	TRBV4-1	TRBD1	TRBJ1-1	TGCGCCAGCAGCCCTCGGACAGGGTTAGGGATGAACACTGAAGCTTTCTTT	CASSPRTGLGMNTEAFF
NA	TRBV4-3	TRBD1	TRBJ1-2	TGCGCCAGCAGCCAAGTTTCTGATGGCAGGGGGCTACGAGACTATGGCTACACCTTC	CASSQVSDGRGLRDYGYTF
once	TRBV5-1	NA	TRBJ1-2	TGCGCCAGCAGCCTCGGGGGGCGACAAGTCTATGGCTACACCTTC	CASSLGGRQVYGYTF
once	TRBV10-2	TRBD1	TRBJ1-5	TGCGCCAGCAAGCCCGCGACACAGGGGAACAATCAGCCCCAGCATTTT	CASKPATQGNNQPQHF
NA	TRBV6-5	TRBD1	TRBJ1-2	TGTGCCAGCAGTTACGCCGGACAGGGGCGAAGCTATGGCTACACCTTC	CASSYAGQGRSYGYTF
NA	TRBV2	NA	TRBJ1-5	TGTGCCAGCAGGGTCCGGGGGGATGGGAAGCAGCCCCAGCATTTT	CASRVRGDGKQPQHF
NA	TRBV7-2	NA	TRBJ2-7	TGTGCCAGCAGGGCCCCAGTCGAGCAGTACTTC	CASRAPVEQYF
NA	TRBV10-3	NA	TRBJ2-2	TGTGCCATCAGTGAAGCTTTCTTGAACACCGGGGAGCTGTTTTTT	CAISEAFLNTGELFF
NA	TRBV5-1	TRBD1	TRBJ2-1	TGCGCCAGCAGCACCGGAGACAGGGGTCATGAGCAGTTCTTC	CASSTGDRGHEQFF
NA	TRBV6-5	TRBD2	TRBJ2-5	TGTGCCAGCAGTTACGTGTCTAGCGGGAGGCAGACCCAGTACTTC	CASSYVSSGRQTQYF
NA	TRBV6-6	NA	TRBJ1-6	TGTGCCAGCAGTTACGGGGGCGGCAATTCACCCCTCCACTTT	CASSYGGGNSPLHF
NA	TRBV5-4	NA	TRBJ1-2	TGTGCCAGCAGCTTGGATAGCTATGGCTACACCTTC	CASSLDSYGYTF
NA	TRBV27	NA	TRBJ1-1	TGTGCCAGCAGTTCACTGCACAGGCTGAACACTGAAGCTTTCTTT	CASSSLHRLNTEAFF
NA	TRBV28	NA	TRBJ2-7	TGTGCCAGCAGTTTGCTTAAAGGAGGGGACTACGAGCAGTACTTC	CASSLLKGGDYEQYF
NA	TRBV4-3	TRBD2	TRBJ2-1	TGCGCCAGCAGCCAAGCTTTCGCGGGAGGGCCTTACAATGAGCAGTTCTTC	CASSQAFAGGPYNEQFF
NA	TRBV7-8	TRBD1	TRBJ2-7	TGTGCCAGCAGCTTATGGGACAGCTCCTACGAGCAGTACTTC	CASSLWDSSYEQYF
NA	TRBV9	TRBD1	TRBJ1-4	TGTGCCAGCAGCGCCGACAGGGGGCTGAATGAAAAACTGTTTTTT	CASSADRGLNEKLFF
once	TRBV29-1	NA	TRBJ1-5	TGCAGCGTTGTATGGGGGCCCAAACAGCCCCAGCATTTT	CSVVWGPKQPQHF
NA	TRBV6-5	NA	TRBJ2-3	TGTGCCAGCAGTTACTCTGGGCCCCAGGTCCCAGATACGCAGTATTTT	CASSYSGPQVPDTQYF
NA	TRBV10-2	NA	TRBJ1-3	TGCGCCAGCAGTGAGTCGATATTCTCTGGAAACACCATATATTTT	CASSESIFSGNTIYF
NA	TRBV10-3	TRBD2	TRBJ2-1	TGTGCCATCAGTTCGGGGGGGAATGAGCAGTTCTTC	CAISSGGNEQFF
NA	TRBV10-3	TRBD1	TRBJ1-1	TGTGCCATCAGTGAGTCGGGACAGGGGGCTTACACTGAAGCTTTCTTT	CAISESGQGAYTEAFF
NA	TRBV2	NA	TRBJ1-2	TGTGCCAGCAGTCGGGACGGCTATGGCTACACCTTC	CASSRDGYGYTF
NA	TRBV2	NA	TRBJ2-3	TGTGCCAGCAGTGTAATGGCAGGACCCACAGATACGCAGTATTTT	CASSVMAGPTDTQYF
NA	TRBV25-1	TRBD1	TRBJ1-3	TGTGCCAGCAGTGAGACAGGGGTTTCTGGAAACACCATATATTTT	CASSETGVSGNTIYF
NA	TRBV27	NA	TRBJ2-2	TGTGCCAGCAGTTTTGTCGAGGGGACCAACACCGGGGAGCTGTTTTTT	CASSFVEGTNTGELFF
NA	TRBV6-6	TRBD1	TRBJ1-2	TGTGCCAGCAGTTACCGACAGGGGGCTGACTATGGCTACACCTTC	CASSYRQGADYGYTF
NA	TRBV7-6	NA	TRBJ2-1	TGTGCCAGCAGCTCCCTGATCGGTCTCAATGAGCAGTTCTTC	CASSSLIGLNEQFF
NA	TRBV5-1	NA	TRBJ1-2	TGCGCCAGCAGCTTGCAGGGGCGCGGCAACTATGGCTACACCTTC	CASSLQGRGNYGYTF
NA	TRBV6-1	NA	TRBJ2-7	TGTGCCAGCAGACTTACAGACAGCAACTACGAGCAGTACTTC	CASRLTDSNYEQYF
NA	TRBV4-1	TRBD2	TRBJ2-7	TGCGCCAGCAGCCAAGTAGCGGGGGGTGGTTACGAGCAGTACTTC	CASSQVAGGGYEQYF
few	TRBV5-1	NA	TRBJ2-3	TGCGCCAGCAGCTCGGACAGTACTAGCACAGATACGCAGTATTTT	CASSSDSTSTDTQYF
NA	TRBV10-1	TRBD1	TRBJ2-3	TGCGCCAGCAGACCCGAACAGGGGCCCTTAAAGTTGGATACGCAGTATTTT	CASRPEQGPLKLDTQYF
NA	TRBV28	NA	TRBJ1-1	TGTGCCAGCAGTCCTGGGACCGTAGCTGGGGAAGCTTTCTTT	CASSPGTVAGEAFF